This record covers a single T cell receptor (beta chain). The sample comes from a study of blood T cell repertoires in COVID-19. The overall study: Material from acute and convalescent COVID-19 was sourced from the United States, Italy and Spain.

Adults between roughly 18 and 95 years of age took part from about 24 US areas. Clinical history as reported by participants underpinned cohort assignment. As handled by the study authors: Estimated nucleated cell counts came from reference gene primer amplification. Data came from immunoSEQ multiplex PCR; TCRdb stores just in-frame clones and leaves some out. That table furnishes V, J and clone size, whereas the DNA furnished D and trimming. Here the sample spans around 54,000 clones, 70% to 80% being singletons. The sequenced sample was PBMCs or T cells enriched from blood (not recorded which). The sequence was obtained from a woman aged 50 to 60 with acute COVID-19.

The CDR3 sequence: CASSLGQDTEAFF. The CDR3 coding sequence is TGTGCCAGCTCACTCGGACAGGACACTGAAGCTTTCTTT. This chain uses TRBV18 with TRBJ1-1; 7 bases match TRBD1. This CDR3 spans 13 amino acids. The germline V gene has CDR1 KGHSH and CDR2 LQKENI. Germline trimming cut 4 bases from V and 3 bases from J; bases unmatched to any gene: 2.